Listed below are T cell receptor beta chains from one sample, sequenced in a study of shared clonotypes between healthy human individuals. Libraries were prepared by immunoSEQ multiplex PCR; TCRdb keeps only in-frame clonotypes and omits some of them. The table includes around 450,000 clones, roughly 83% detected once. Sequenced input: PBMCs. Receptors originate from a woman aged 40 to 50 in good health. Some clones in this sample may be carry-over from other donors' samples. Each CDR3 is given with its conserved first and last residue. The order of the fields is V gene, D gene, J gene, clone size, CDR3 DNA, CDR3 protein. D genes are given only for firm matches. Some rows have no size entry. The others give once, few or many, or a class for an expanded clone.

TRBV6-6,NA,TRBJ2-1,few,TGTGCCAGCAGCCCTCGGACAGGCGCCCTGGGGGGTGAGCAGTTCTTC,CASSPRTGALGGEQFF
TRBV9,TRBD2,TRBJ2-1,NA,TGTGCCAGCAGCGTAGGGGCGGGAGAGGTTGACAATGAGCAGTTCTTC,CASSVGAGEVDNEQFF
TRBV15,TRBD1,TRBJ1-2,NA,TGTGCCACCAGCAGAGGGACAGGGGCTAACTATGGCTACACCTTT,CATSRGTGANYGYTF
TRBV5-6,NA,TRBJ2-1,NA,TGTGCCAGCAGCTTGTGGGGAGCCACCTCCTACAATGAGCAGTTCTTC,CASSLWGATSYNEQFF
TRBV29-1,TRBD2,TRBJ2-7,NA,TGCAGCGTTGGTGCCCCCGTAGCGGGAGAACCCTACGAGCAGTACTTC,CSVGAPVAGEPYEQYF
TRBV6-5,NA,TRBJ2-3,few,TGTGCCAGCAGGCGAACAGGACACACAGATACGCAGTATTTT,CASRRTGHTDTQYF
TRBV4-3,TRBD1,TRBJ1-2,NA,TGCGCCAGCAGCCCAGGGACAGGGGCCAAGACTAACTATGGCTACACCTTC,CASSPGTGAKTNYGYTF
TRBV7-2,TRBD2,TRBJ2-1,NA,TGTGCCAGCAGCGACTGGGACTACTACAATGAGCAGTTCTTC,CASSDWDYYNEQFF
TRBV2,NA,TRBJ2-7,NA,TGTGCCAGCAGTGCCCATGCCCTCGGCGAGCAGTACTTC,CASSAHALGEQYF
TRBV4-3,NA,TRBJ1-3,NA,TGCGCCAGCAGCCAAGATAGCAGCTCTGGAAACACCATATATTTT,CASSQDSSSGNTIYF
TRBV10-3,TRBD1,TRBJ2-2,NA,TGTGCCATCAGTATGGGACAGGGGGACGCCGGGGAGCTGTTTTTT,CAISMGQGDAGELFF
TRBV6-5,TRBD1,TRBJ1-3,NA,TGTGCCAGCAGGCTGACAGGGGGTCCAGGAAACACCATATATTTT,CASRLTGGPGNTIYF
TRBV19,TRBD2,TRBJ2-3,NA,TGTGCCAGTAGTACCCGACTAGCGGGGTGGGATACGCAGTATTTT,CASSTRLAGWDTQYF
TRBV29-1,NA,TRBJ2-3,NA,TGCAGCCAAAGGGCAGCTAGCACAGATACGCAGTATTTT,CSQRAASTDTQYF
TRBV18,TRBD1,TRBJ2-2,NA,TGTGCCAGCTCACCCCGCCTCCGGGACAGGGGCCACGGGGAGCTGTTTTTT,CASSPRLRDRGHGELFF
TRBV5-4,TRBD1,TRBJ2-4,once,TGTGCCAGCAGCCCGGACAGGGTAGAAGTCAAAAACATTCAGTACTTC,CASSPDRVEVKNIQYF
TRBV27,NA,TRBJ2-7,NA,TGTGCCAGATGTCGCAGCTACGAGCAGTACTTC,CARCRSYEQYF
TRBV7-3,NA,TRBJ2-1,NA,TGTGCCAGCAGCCTAGCGAAAAGCTCCTACAATGAGCAGTTCTTC,CASSLAKSSYNEQFF
TRBV21-1,NA,TRBJ2-3,NA,TGTGCCAGCAGGCGGGGGCTCCAGAGCCCCACAGATACGCAGTATTTT,CASRRGLQSPTDTQYF
TRBV11-2,TRBD2,TRBJ2-1,NA,TGTGCCAGCAGCCAGCCTAGCGGGTACAATGAGCAGTTCTTC,CASSQPSGYNEQFF
TRBV5-4,NA,TRBJ1-1,NA,TGTGCCAGCAGCTTAGGGCTCAGGAACACTGAAGCTTTCTTT,CASSLGLRNTEAFF
TRBV28,NA,TRBJ2-7,NA,TGTGCCAGCAGTTCCCCCGCGAGCTCCTACGAGCAGTACTTC,CASSSPASSYEQYF
TRBV6-1,NA,TRBJ2-1,NA,TGTGCCAGCAGTGGGGGCCCTTCCCCCTCCAATGAGCAGTTCTTC,CASSGGPSPSNEQFF
TRBV5-1,NA,TRBJ2-1,NA,TGCGCCAGCAGCTTTGGCGGGTTTGAGCAGTTCTTC,CASSFGGFEQFF
TRBV10-3,TRBD1,TRBJ2-7,NA,TGTGCCATCAGGGATACAGGGGGTCCCTACGAGCAGTACTTC,CAIRDTGGPYEQYF
TRBV7-3,NA,TRBJ2-7,once,TGTGCCAGCAGCTTAGATTGGGGCGACGAGCAGTACTTC,CASSLDWGDEQYF
TRBV19,NA,TRBJ2-7,NA,TGTGCCAGTAGTATTATAGGGGGACCATACGAGCAGTACTTC,CASSIIGGPYEQYF
TRBV2,NA,TRBJ2-1,many,TGTGCCAGCAGGTCCCGGGCCCCCTTTTACAATGAGCAGTTCTTC,CASRSRAPFYNEQFF
TRBV19,NA,TRBJ2-7,NA,TGTGCCAGTAGTATTTACGCAGGTGCCTACGAGCAGTACTTC,CASSIYAGAYEQYF
TRBV7-9,NA,TRBJ2-3,NA,TGTGCCAGCAGCGGGGACACAGATACGCAGTATTTT,CASSGDTDTQYF
TRBV30,TRBD2,TRBJ2-7,once,TGTGCCTGGAGAGCGGGGTTCGAGCAGTACTTC,CAWRAGFEQYF
TRBV4-2,TRBD2,TRBJ2-7,NA,TGTGCCAGCAGCGCTACTAGCGGGAGTTATCATGAGCAGTACTTC,CASSATSGSYHEQYF
TRBV29-1,NA,TRBJ1-1,once,TGCAGCGTTGAGGACAGTTGGGACACTGAAGCTTTCTTT,CSVEDSWDTEAFF
TRBV5-1,TRBD1,TRBJ2-7,once,TGCGCCAGCAGCTTCAGGACAGGGGCAGGATACGAGCAGTACTTC,CASSFRTGAGYEQYF
TRBV7-9,NA,TRBJ2-2,NA,TGTGCCAGCAGCTTGGGCCTTCCGAACACCGGGGAGCTGTTTTTT,CASSLGLPNTGELFF
TRBV6-5,NA,TRBJ1-1,NA,TGTGCCAGCAGTTCTAGGGCCGCCATGAACACTGAAGCTTTCTTT,CASSSRAAMNTEAFF
TRBV11-3,TRBD1,TRBJ2-1,NA,TGTGCCAGCAGCCGCCTAGGGACAGGGGCTAATGAGCAGTTCTTC,CASSRLGTGANEQFF
TRBV30,TRBD2,TRBJ2-7,NA,TGTGCCTGCCGGACTAGCGGTTACTACGAGCAGTACTTC,CACRTSGYYEQYF
TRBV13,TRBD1,TRBJ2-7,NA,TGTGCCAGCAGCCCACGCTCGGGACAGCCCTACGAGCAGTACTTC,CASSPRSGQPYEQYF
TRBV18,NA,TRBJ1-4,few,TGTGCCAGCTCACCACCCACAAATGAAAAACTGTTTTTT,CASSPPTNEKLFF
TRBV7-2,TRBD1,TRBJ2-7,NA,TGTGCCAGCAGACCCGGACAGGCGAGGGTGGGTGGGCAGTACTTC,CASRPGQARVGGQYF
TRBV2,TRBD1,TRBJ2-5,NA,TGTGCCAGCAGTGCAGGGGGCGCAACCCAAGAGACCCAGTACTTC,CASSAGGATQETQYF
TRBV28,NA,TRBJ1-2,NA,TGTGCCAGCAGTTTCGGGGGTTATGGCTACACCTTC,CASSFGGYGYTF
TRBV2,TRBD1,TRBJ1-5,NA,TGTGCCAGCAGGAGGACAGGGGATCAGCCCCAGCATTTT,CASRRTGDQPQHF
TRBV6-1,NA,TRBJ1-5,NA,TGTGCCAGCAGTGAAGTGTATAAGGATCAGCCCCAGCATTTT,CASSEVYKDQPQHF
TRBV19,NA,TRBJ1-1,NA,TGTGCCAGTAGTATGGCCGTGGGTGAAGCTTTCTTT,CASSMAVGEAFF
TRBV6-5,TRBD1,TRBJ2-7,NA,TGTGCCAGCAGTTACCTCCCGGGACAGGGCTACGAGCAGTACTTC,CASSYLPGQGYEQYF
TRBV28,NA,TRBJ2-5,NA,TGTGCCAGCTGTCCCCCCCAAGAGACCCAGTACTTC,CASCPPQETQYF
TRBV5-1,TRBD2,TRBJ2-2,NA,TGCGCCAGCAGCATGACTAGCGGATCGAACACCGGGGAGCTGTTTTTT,CASSMTSGSNTGELFF
TRBV27,NA,TRBJ2-2,NA,TGTGCCAGCAGCCCTTATCCAAGGATGTCAACCGGGGAGCTGTTTTTT,CASSPYPRMSTGELFF
TRBV10-3,NA,TRBJ1-1,NA,TGTGCCATCTCAGGGAGTACGAACACTGAAGCTTTCTTT,CAISGSTNTEAFF
TRBV27,TRBD1,TRBJ1-1,NA,TGTGCCAGCAGTTCCCTAGGACAGGGAGGCCGGAACACTGAAGCTTTCTTT,CASSSLGQGGRNTEAFF
TRBV4-2,TRBD1,TRBJ2-2,NA,TGTGCCAGCAGCCAAGGGGGGACAGTCACCGGGGAGCTGTTTTTT,CASSQGGTVTGELFF
TRBV6-5,NA,TRBJ2-1,NA,TGTGCCAGCAGTACTAGCTCCGGATCGTACGTGGAGCAGTTCTTC,CASSTSSGSYVEQFF
TRBV30,NA,TRBJ1-2,NA,TGTGCCTGGAGCCGCCAGCAAACTAACTATGGCTACACCTTC,CAWSRQQTNYGYTF